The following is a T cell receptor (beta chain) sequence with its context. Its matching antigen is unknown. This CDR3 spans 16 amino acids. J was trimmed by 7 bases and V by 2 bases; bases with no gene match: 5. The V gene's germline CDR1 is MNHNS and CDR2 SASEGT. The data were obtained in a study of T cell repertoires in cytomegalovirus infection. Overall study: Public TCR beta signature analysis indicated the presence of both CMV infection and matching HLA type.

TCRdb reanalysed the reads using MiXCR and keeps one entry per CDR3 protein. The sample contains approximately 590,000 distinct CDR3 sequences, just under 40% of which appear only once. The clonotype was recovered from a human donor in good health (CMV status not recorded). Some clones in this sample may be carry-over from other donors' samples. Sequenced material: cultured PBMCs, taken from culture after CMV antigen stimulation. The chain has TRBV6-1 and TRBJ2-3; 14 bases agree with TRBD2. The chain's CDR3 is CASSERLAGGTNTQYF. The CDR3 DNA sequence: TGTGCCAGCAGTGAACGACTAGCGGGGGGGACCAATACGCAGTATTTT.